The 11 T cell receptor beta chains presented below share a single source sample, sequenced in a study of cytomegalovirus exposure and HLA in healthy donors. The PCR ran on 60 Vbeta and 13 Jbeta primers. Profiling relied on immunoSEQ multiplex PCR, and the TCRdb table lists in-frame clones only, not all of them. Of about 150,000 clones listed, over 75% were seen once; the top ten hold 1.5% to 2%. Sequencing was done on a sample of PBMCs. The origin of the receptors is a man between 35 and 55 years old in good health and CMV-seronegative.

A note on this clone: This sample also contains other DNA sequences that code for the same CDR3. In nucleotides, the CDR3 is TGCGCCAGCAGCTTGGGCCAGGGTACTCAGCCCCAGCATTTT. Translation: CASSLGQGTQPQHF. The gene calls are TRBV5-1 and TRBJ1-5; the D gene is possibly TRBD1 (5 bases). CDR3 length: 14 amino acids. Germline lookup yields CDR1 SGHRS and CDR2 YFSETQ. With 0 bases removed from V and 6 bases from J, the gap between germline ends came to 10 bases.

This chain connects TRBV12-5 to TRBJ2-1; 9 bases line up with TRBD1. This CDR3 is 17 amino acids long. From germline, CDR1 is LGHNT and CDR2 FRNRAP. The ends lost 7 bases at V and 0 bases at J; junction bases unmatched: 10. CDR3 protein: CASASTQGQGSYNEQFF. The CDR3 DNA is TGTGCTAGTGCCTCAACCCAGGGACAGGGCTCCTACAATGAGCAGTTCTTC.

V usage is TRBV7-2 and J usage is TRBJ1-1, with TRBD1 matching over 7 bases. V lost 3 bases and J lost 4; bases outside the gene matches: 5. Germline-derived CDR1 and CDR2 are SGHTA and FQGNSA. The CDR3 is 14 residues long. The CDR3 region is CASSFTGVGTEAFF. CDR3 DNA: TGTGCCAGCAGCTTCACAGGGGTCGGCACTGAAGCTTTCTTT. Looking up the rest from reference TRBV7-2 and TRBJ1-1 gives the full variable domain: GAGVSQSPSNKVTEKGKDVELRCDPISGHTALYWYRQSLGQGLEFLIYFQGNSAPDKSGLPSDRFSAERTGGSVSTLTIQRTQQEDSAVYLCASSFTGVGTEAFFGQGTRLTVV.

CDR3 residues: CARSWRRSSNYGYTF. DNA of the CDR3: TGTGCCAGAAGCTGGAGACGCAGTTCTAACTATGGCTACACCTTC. V usage is TRBV5-3 and J usage is TRBJ1-2; D gene ambiguous. TRBV5-3 is given ORF status, its function remaining uncertain. The V gene lost 3 bases and the J gene lost 0 bases, with 12 bases spanning the gap. The CDR3 covers 15 residues.

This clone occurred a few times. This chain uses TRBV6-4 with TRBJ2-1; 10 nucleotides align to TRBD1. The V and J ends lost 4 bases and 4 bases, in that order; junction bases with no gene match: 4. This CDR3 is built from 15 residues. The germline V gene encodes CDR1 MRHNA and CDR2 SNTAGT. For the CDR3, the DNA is TGTGCCAGCAGTGTAGGGACAGGGGAGTACAATGAGCAGTTCTTC. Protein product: CASSVGTGEYNEQFF.

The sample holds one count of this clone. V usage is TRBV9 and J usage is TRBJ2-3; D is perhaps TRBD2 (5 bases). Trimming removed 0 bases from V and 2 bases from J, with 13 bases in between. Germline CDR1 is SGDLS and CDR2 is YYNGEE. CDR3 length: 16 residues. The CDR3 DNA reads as TGTGCCAGCAGCGTAGGTCCTAGCCCAAACACAGATACGCAGTATTTT. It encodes CASSVGPSPNTDTQYF. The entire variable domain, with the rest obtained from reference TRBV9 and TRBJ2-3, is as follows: DSGVTQTPKHLITATGQRVTLRCSPRSGDLSVYWYQQSLDQGLQFLIQYYNGEERAKGNILERFSAQQFPDLHSELNLSSLELGDSALYFCASSVGPSPNTDTQYFGPGTRLTVL.

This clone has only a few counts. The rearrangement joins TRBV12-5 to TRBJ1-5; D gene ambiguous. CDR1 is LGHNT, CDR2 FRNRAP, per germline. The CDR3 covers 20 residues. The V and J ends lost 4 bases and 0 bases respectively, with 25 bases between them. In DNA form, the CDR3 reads TGTGCTAGTGGTTCCTCTGGGGAGGCTAAGCCGCTTTATAGCAATCAGCCCCAGCATTTT. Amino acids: CASGSSGEAKPLYSNQPQHF.

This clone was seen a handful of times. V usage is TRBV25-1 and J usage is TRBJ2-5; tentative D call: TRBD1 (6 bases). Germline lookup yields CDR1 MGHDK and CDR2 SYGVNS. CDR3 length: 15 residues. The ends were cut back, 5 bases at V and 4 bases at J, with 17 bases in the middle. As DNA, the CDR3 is TGTGCCAGCAGTCCCACCATGGGACAAGGAGAGACCCAGTACTTC. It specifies CASSPTMGQGETQYF.

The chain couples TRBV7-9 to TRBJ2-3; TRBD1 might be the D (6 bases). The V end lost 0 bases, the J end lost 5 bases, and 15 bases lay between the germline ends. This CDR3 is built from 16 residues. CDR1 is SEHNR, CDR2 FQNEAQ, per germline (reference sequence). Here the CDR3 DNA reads TGTGCCAGCAGCTTAGCCCGCGCCACAGGGAAAGATACGCAGTATTTT. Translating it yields CASSLARATGKDTQYF.

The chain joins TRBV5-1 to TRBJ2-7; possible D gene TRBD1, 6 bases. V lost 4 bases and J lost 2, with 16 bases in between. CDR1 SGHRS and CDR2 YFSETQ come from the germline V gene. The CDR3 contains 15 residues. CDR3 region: CASSVSTDRTYEQYF. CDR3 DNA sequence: TGCGCCAGCAGCGTTAGCACAGACAGGACCTACGAGCAGTACTTC.

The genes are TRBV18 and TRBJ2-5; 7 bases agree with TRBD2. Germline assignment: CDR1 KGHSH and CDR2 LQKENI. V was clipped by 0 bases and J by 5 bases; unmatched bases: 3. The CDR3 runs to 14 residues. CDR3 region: CASSPPGRSETQYF. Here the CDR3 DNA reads TGTGCCAGCTCACCACCCGGGAGGTCCGAGACCCAGTACTTC.